The rows below give T cell receptor beta chains drawn from one sample of a study of neurological immune-mediated disorders. TCRdb ran MiXCR on the 5' RACE reads and lists one entry per CDR3 protein. The sample comprises approximately 30,000 distinct CDR3 sequences, roughly 25% of which are singletons, and about 32% rests with the top ten. Sequencing used CD4+ T cells from blood. The receptors here all came from a man aged 45-65 years with HTLV-1-associated myelopathy (HAM/TSP). Each CDR3 is given with its conserved first and last residue. The D gene is left open where the match is weak. Size values are once, few and many counts, or a class for expanded clones, and some rows have none.

TRBJ2-3	.	.	TRBV5-1	CASSFYICSARDRISGSTDTQYF	.
TRBJ1-2	.	medium-sized	TRBV7-2	CASSPSYSQNYGYTF	TGTGCCAGCAGCCCCAGCTACAGTCAAAACTATGGCTACACCTTC
TRBJ1-4	TRBD1	many	TRBV20-1	CSAPRGGPQGSEKLFF	TGCAGTGCCCCGCGAGGGGGCCCACAGGGTTCGGAAAAACTGTTTTTT
TRBJ2-5	TRBD2	many	TRBV15	CATSRTFSGRGETQYF	TGTGCCACCAGCAGGACCTTTAGCGGGAGAGGGGAGACCCAGTACTTC
TRBJ2-5	.	many	TRBV7-8	CAGAGPGGETQYF	TGTGCCGGCGCAGGGCCAGGCGGCGAGACCCAGTACTTC
TRBJ2-3	.	many	TRBV9	CASSFPGLDTQYF	TGTGCCAGCAGCTTTCCGGGCCTGGATACGCAGTATTTT
TRBJ1-2	TRBD1	.	TRBV10-3	CAITGANDYGYTF	TGTGCCATTACAGGGGCCAACGACTATGGCTACACCTTC
TRBJ2-7	.	.	TRBV28	CASSLAGMSSYEQYF	TGTGCCAGCAGTTTAGCAGGAATGAGCTCCTACGAGCAGTACTTC
TRBJ2-3	.	many	TRBV5-1	CASSITDTQYF	TGCGCCAGCAGCATCACAGATACGCAGTATTTT
TRBJ2-1	TRBD2	many	TRBV5-1	CASSYSGTSHNEQFF	TGCGCCAGCAGCTACTCCGGGACTAGTCACAATGAGCAGTTCTTC
TRBJ1-5	TRBD1	many	TRBV27	CASTPTGYSQPQHF	TGTGCCAGCACCCCGACAGGGTATAGTCAGCCCCAGCATTTT
TRBJ2-2	.	few	TRBV27	CASTSFYTGELFF	TGTGCCAGCACCAGTTTTTACACCGGGGAGCTGTTTTTT
TRBJ2-7	TRBD2	many	TRBV27	CASRLISGGAGEQYF	TGTGCCAGCAGACTAATTAGCGGGGGGGCAGGGGAGCAGTACTTC
TRBJ1-5	TRBD1	many	TRBV20-1	CSAMTGSGPQHF	TGCAGTGCGATGACAGGGTCGGGGCCCCAGCATTTT
TRBJ2-1	TRBD2	.	TRBV20-1	CSARDRTGGRYNEQFF	TGCAGTGCTAGAGATCGAACGGGGGGGCGTTACAATGAGCAGTTCTTC
TRBJ2-7	.	.	TRBV5-1	CASSPAPGTYEQYF	TGCGCCAGCAGCCCGGCGCCAGGGACCTACGAGCAGTACTTC
TRBJ2-3	.	.	TRBV20-1	CSARFGGKTPSTDTQYF	TGCAGTGCCCGCTTCGGGGGTAAAACACCTAGCACGGATACGCAGTATTTT
TRBJ1-1	.	many	TRBV7-2	CASSPQGGGTEAFF	TGTGCCAGCAGCCCCCAGGGAGGCGGCACTGAAGCTTTCTTT